This TCR beta chain stems from a study of blood T cells in healthy people across ages. CDR1 is MNHEY, CDR2 SVGEGT, per germline. This CDR3 has 12 residues. Sample-barcoded 5' priming and a J-beta primer mix drove a second PCR of roughly 6 to 12 cycles. Each CDR3 protein gets one entry after TCRdb re-called the 5' RACE reads with MiXCR. The sample has about 720,000 distinct CDR3 sequences; 22% are singletons. Every donor gave approximately 10 milliliters of peripheral blood. Isolation per sample recovered at least 7 million PBMCs. Extractions gave at least 5 micrograms of total RNA per sample. About this clonotype itself: Germline and junction disagree at one end, which may indicate a read error.

The TCR comes from a man in his 70s in good health. Sample: blood. V is TRBV6-2 or TRBV6-3 and J is TRBJ2-7; TRBD1 or TRBD2 may be the D gene (5 bases each). Here the CDR3 reads CASTERRDVWRF. The DNA of the CDR3 is TGTGCCAGCACGGAACGCAGGGACGTTTGGCGCTTC.